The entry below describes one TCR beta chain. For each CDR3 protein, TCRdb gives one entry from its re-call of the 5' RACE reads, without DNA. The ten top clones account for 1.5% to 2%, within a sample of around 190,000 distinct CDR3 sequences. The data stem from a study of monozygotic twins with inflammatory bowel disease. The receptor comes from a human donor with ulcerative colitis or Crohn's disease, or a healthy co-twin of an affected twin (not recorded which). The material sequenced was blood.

CDR3 region: CSGPAPGDTQYF. The V call is TRBV20-1, the J call TRBJ2-3; the TRBD1 assignment by TCRdb is unverifiable without DNA. From germline, CDR1 is DFQATT and CDR2 SNEGSKA (reference sequence). This CDR3 is 12 amino acids long.